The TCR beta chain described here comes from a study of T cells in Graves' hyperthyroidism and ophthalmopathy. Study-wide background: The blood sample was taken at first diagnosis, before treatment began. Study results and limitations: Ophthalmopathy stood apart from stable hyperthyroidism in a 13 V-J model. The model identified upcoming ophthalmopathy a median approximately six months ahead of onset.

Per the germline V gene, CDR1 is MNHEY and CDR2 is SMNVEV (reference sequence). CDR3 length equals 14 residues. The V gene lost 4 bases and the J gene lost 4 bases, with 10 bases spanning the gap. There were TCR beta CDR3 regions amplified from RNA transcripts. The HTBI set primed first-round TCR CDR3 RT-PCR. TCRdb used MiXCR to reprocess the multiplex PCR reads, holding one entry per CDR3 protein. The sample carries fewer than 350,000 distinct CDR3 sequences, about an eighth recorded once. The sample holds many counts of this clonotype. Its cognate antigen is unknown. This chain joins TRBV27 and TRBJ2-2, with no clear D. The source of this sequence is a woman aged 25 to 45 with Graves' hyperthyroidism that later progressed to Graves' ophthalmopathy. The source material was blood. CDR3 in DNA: TGTGCCAGCAGTTCGTACCCCGTCACCGGGGAGCTGTTTTTT. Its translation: CASSSYPVTGELFF.